These 4 T cell receptor beta chains were all obtained from the same sample, sequenced in a study of CD8 T cells in ankylosing spondylitis. Study-wide points: What seemed typical of ankylosing spondylitis blood was a TCR beta motif built from roughly eight highly homologous variants.

Antigen specificity for these receptors is unknown. One entry per CDR3 protein, called by TCRdb with MiXCR from the 5' RACE reads. This table has around 480,000 distinct CDR3 sequences, about a sixth appearing once. Sequenced input: blood, either unsorted or a sorted T cell fraction (not recorded which). The receptors shown here come from a male donor with ankylosing spondylitis.

The J gene is TRBJ1-1, the V gene TRBV30; D is possibly TRBD1 (6 bases). The CDR3 has 11 residues. V was pared by 1 base and J by 11 bases, with 11 bases between. Germline V lookup: CDR1 GTSNPN, CDR2 SVGIG (reference sequence). CDR3 residues: CAWSDRDQAFF. The CDR3 region has the DNA TGTGCCTGGAGTGACAGGGATCAGGCTTTCTTT.

This clonotype was seen a few times. The rearrangement joins TRBV5-1 to TRBJ2-7; D is possibly TRBD2 (6 bases). Trimming pared 4 bases from V and 2 bases from J, leaving 13 bases between. Germline V gene lookup returns CDR1 SGHRS and CDR2 YFSETQ. The CDR3 loop spans 14 amino acids. The CDR3 sequence is CASSVTGLPYEQYF. The CDR3 DNA follows: TGCGCCAGCAGCGTAACAGGACTACCCTACGAGCAGTACTTC.

This clonotype was found many times. The genes are TRBV30 and TRBJ2-5; the match to TRBD2 covers 7 bases. V was clipped by 1 base and J by 5 bases; unmatched bases: 10. Germline V gives CDR1 GTSNPN, CDR2 SVGIG (reference sequence). The length of the CDR3 is 15 residues. CDR3 sequence (DNA): TGTGCCTGGAGTGCATACCCCGGGACTAAGGAGACCCAGTACTTC. Translated, it gives CAWSAYPGTKETQYF.

This clonotype was picked up a small number of times. The genes are TRBV4-1 and TRBJ2-2, with D hard to call. The CDR3 runs to 17 residues. The germline V gene has CDR1 MGHRA and CDR2 YSYEKL. V was clipped by 0 bases and J by 5 bases, with 16 bases between them. CDR3 bases: TGCGCCAGCAGCCAAGAGTTGAGGCAAACACAGACCGGGGAGCTGTTTTTT. This sequence encodes CASSQELRQTQTGELFF.